The following is a TCR beta chain sequence with its context. Antigen specificity is unknown. The record originates from a study of CD8 T cells in ankylosing spondylitis. Whole-study findings and limits: Previously reported in reactive arthritis synovial fluid and blood were some of the motif variants. Disease-linked clones had a CD8+ phenotype and relatively low frequency in peripheral blood.

The V segment lost 6 bases and the J segment 7 bases; nucleotides outside the gene matches: 13. The CDR3 totals 17 residues. TCRdb redid the calling of the 5' RACE reads with MiXCR, one entry per CDR3 protein. In the table there are approximately 140,000 distinct CDR3 sequences, 9.3% of which are singletons. The specimen was blood, either unsorted or a sorted T cell fraction (not recorded which). This clonotype originated in a male donor with ankylosing spondylitis or in good health (not recorded which). V is TRBV12-3 or TRBV12-4 and J is TRBJ2-1; the match to TRBD2 covers 12 bases. The CDR3 DNA follows: TGTGCCAGCAGGAAACTAGCGGGAGGCCCCACAGTAAATGAGCAGTTCTTC. Encoded protein: CASRKLAGGPTVNEQFF.